A selection of T cell receptor beta chains follows, all from one sample in a study of blood T cell repertoires in COVID-19. Sequenced by immunoSEQ multiplex PCR; TCRdb stores in-frame clones only, minus some. The table shows around 190,000 clones, with 75% to 85% occurring only once. Sequencing was carried out using peripheral blood. These receptors came from a woman between 40 and 55 years old with COVID-19, enrolled during active disease. The CDR3 runs from the conserved cysteine through the conserved F or W. The D gene is left open where the match is weak. Clone size is not always given. Where it is, it says once, few, many or a class for expanded clones.

TRBV28,-,-,TRBJ2-7,TGTGCCAGCAGTTCTAAGTCCTACGAGCAGTACTTC,CASSSKSYEQYF
TRBV27,once,-,TRBJ2-5,TGTGCCAGCTCCTTACGAGACCCGGGTGGGACCCAGTACTTC,CASSLRDPGGTQYF
TRBV11-2,-,-,TRBJ2-3,TGTGCCAGCAGCTGGTCAGGGAGCACAGATACGCAGTATTTT,CASSWSGSTDTQYF
TRBV5-4,-,TRBD1,TRBJ1-1,TGTGCCAGCAGTAACAGGGGGCTAGGTGAAGCTTTCTTT,CASSNRGLGEAFF
TRBV6-1,-,-,TRBJ1-2,TGTGCCAGCAGTGAACAGGGGCCCGGGAACTATGGCTACACCTTC,CASSEQGPGNYGYTF
TRBV19,-,TRBD1,TRBJ1-5,TGTGCCAGTAGTCCGGGACAGGGTTTGGCCCAGCATTTT,CASSPGQGLAQHF
TRBV4-2,many,TRBD2,TRBJ2-7,TGTGCCAGCAGCCCCCCCCCGGGAGCTGCTAGCGGGATTGGTTTGCAGTACTTC,CASSPPPGAASGIGLQYF
TRBV29-1,-,-,TRBJ1-2,TGCAGCGTTGAAGCAAGGGAGGATAACTATGGCTACACCTTC,CSVEAREDNYGYTF
TRBV7-9,-,-,TRBJ1-2,TGTGCCAGCAGCCCCGAGATACGGTATGGCTACACCTTC,CASSPEIRYGYTF
TRBV15,-,-,TRBJ2-5,TGTGCCACCAGCAGAGACCCAAAAGAGACCCAGTACTTC,CATSRDPKETQYF
TRBV19,-,TRBD1,TRBJ2-1,TGTGCCAGTAGTCCAGGACAGGGGGCACGTTTTGAGCAGTTCTTC,CASSPGQGARFEQFF
TRBV2,-,-,TRBJ1-6,TGTGCCAGCAGTGAAGGGCAGGTTACACCCCTCCACTTT,CASSEGQVTPLHF
TRBV23-1,-,TRBD1,TRBJ1-2,TGCGCCAGCAGTCAGTCGACAGGGTGTTTCTTCTCTGGCTACACCTTC,CASSQSTGCFFSGYTF
TRBV7-2,once,-,TRBJ2-5,TGTGCCAGCAGCTACCGGACAAGGGAGGCCCTAGAGACCCAGTACTTC,CASSYRTREALETQYF
TRBV6-5,-,TRBD1,TRBJ2-7,TGTGCCAGCGGATGGGACAGAGAACGGGAGCAGTACTTC,CASGWDREREQYF
TRBV28,-,TRBD2,TRBJ2-1,TGTGCCAGCAGTTTTTTCACCAGTTCTAGCGGAGAGCAGTTCTTC,CASSFFTSSSGEQFF
TRBV7-3,-,TRBD2,TRBJ2-2,TGTGCCAGCAGCTTAATAGCGGGAAGGTACACCGGGGAGCTGTTTTTT,CASSLIAGRYTGELFF
TRBV7-6,-,-,TRBJ2-3,TGTGCCAGCAGCTTATATGGCAGCGACACAGATACGCAGTATTTT,CASSLYGSDTDTQYF
TRBV4-1,-,-,TRBJ2-5,TGCGCCAGCAGCCTCGCTCCTTTTGCGGACCAAGAGACCCAGTACTTC,CASSLAPFADQETQYF
TRBV10-3,-,TRBD2,TRBJ2-1,TGTGCCATCAGTGGACCGGGACTAGCGGGGATGAATGAGCAGTTCTTC,CAISGPGLAGMNEQFF
TRBV14,once,-,TRBJ2-2,TGTGCCAGCAGCCAACTTTACACCGGGGAGCTGTTTTTT,CASSQLYTGELFF
TRBV7-8,once,-,TRBJ2-7,TGTGCCAGCAGCCTACAGAGAGACTACGAGCAGTACTTC,CASSLQRDYEQYF
TRBV27,-,-,TRBJ2-5,TGTGCCAGCAGTTTTAGTAGAGAGACCCAGTACTTC,CASSFSRETQYF
TRBV29-1,-,TRBD2,TRBJ2-7,TGCAGCGTTGATTTCGGACTAGCGGGAGACTACGAGCAGTACTTC,CSVDFGLAGDYEQYF
TRBV30,-,TRBD1,TRBJ1-2,TGTGCCTGGAATTTAGGGACAGGTGGCTACACCTTC,CAWNLGTGGYTF
TRBV24-1,once,TRBD2,TRBJ2-1,TGTGCCACCAGTGACCTGAGCGGGAAGGGGTACAATGAGCAGTTCTTC,CATSDLSGKGYNEQFF
TRBV6-5,-,TRBD2,TRBJ2-5,TGTGCCAGCCTTAACAATGGACTAGCGGGGGAGACCCAGTACTTC,CASLNNGLAGETQYF
TRBV9,-,-,TRBJ1-2,TGTGCCAGCAGCGTAGGAGCGGGGGGGCGCGGCTATGGCTACACCTTC,CASSVGAGGRGYGYTF
TRBV28,-,TRBD2,TRBJ2-5,TGTGCCAGCAGTCCCCGGACTAGCGCTGGGGGGACCCAGTACTTC,CASSPRTSAGGTQYF